This T cell receptor (beta chain) was observed in a study of blood T cell repertoires in COVID-19. Germline lookup yields CDR1 MNHEY and CDR2 SVGAGI. The V segment lost 6 bases and the J segment 0 bases; nucleotides outside the gene matches: 4. This CDR3 contains 14 residues. Here immunoSEQ multiplex PCR was the method, and the copy in TCRdb shows in-frame clones only, minus some. The sample yields tens of thousands of clones, more than 75% seen once. The receptor was isolated from a human donor in a cohort sampled during active COVID-19. The source material was peripheral blood. This chain joins TRBV6-5 and TRBJ1-1, with 7 positions matching TRBD1. The DNA of the CDR3 is TGTGCCAGCAGAGGGGGCGCGGTGAACACTGAAGCTTTCTTT. Translated: CASRGGAVNTEAFF.